This entry lists 13 T cell receptor beta chains sequenced from one sample in a study of blood T cell repertoires in COVID-19 (dated by TCRdb to 2019 to 2021). Library method: the immunoSEQ multiplex PCR assay. What TCRdb holds here is the immuneACCESS table cut down to in-frame rearrangements. Part of the clones is not present; checked against another copy, under half of the missing clones reflect an unresolved V gene, and the others are unexplained. For this sample there are under 150,000 clones; 75% to 90% appear just once. The biggest ten clones account for roughly 18% of the sample. The source material was PBMCs or T cells enriched from blood (not recorded which). The receptors derive from a man in his thirties or forties who had recovered from COVID-19.

The gene calls are TRBV25-1 and TRBJ1-3; possible D gene TRBD1, 6 bases. Trimming left V 4 bases short and J 3 bases short, with 10 bases between. This CDR3 region has 14 residues. In germline, CDR1 is MGHDK, CDR2 SYGVNS. The CDR3 bases are TGTGCCAGCAGTGCGTTGGACAGTGGAAACACCATATATTTT. It encodes CASSALDSGNTIYF.

This clone was observed a few times. The rearrangement uses TRBV3-1 (or the pseudogene TRBV3-2) and TRBJ2-5; 9 bases line up with TRBD2. The last part of the DNA fits TRBJ2-7 better; the J call may be wrong. This CDR3 contains 15 residues. Germline V gene sequence: CDR1 LGHDT, CDR2 YNNKEL (reference sequence). The CDR3 DNA is TGTGCCAGCAGCCTATTACCTAGCGGGGCCTACGAGCAGTACTTC. It specifies CASSLLPSGAYEQYF.

The V and J genes are TRBV7-9 and TRBJ2-1, with TRBD1 matching over 9 bases. CDR1 is SEHNR and CDR2 is FQNEAQ in the germline V gene (reference sequence). With V trimmed by 5 bases and J by 5 bases, 4 bases remained unmatched. The CDR3 is 14 residues long. In DNA form, the CDR3 reads TGTGCCAGCAGCCTCACAGGGGGCAACAATGAGCAGTTCTTC. It is translated as CASSLTGGNNEQFF.

The chain is built from TRBV19 and TRBJ1-5; the D gene is possibly TRBD1 (6 bases). There are 16 residues in the CDR3. V was trimmed by 5 bases and J by 3 bases, leaving 17 bases between them. CDR1 is LNHDA and CDR2 is SQIVND in the germline V gene (reference sequence). For the CDR3, the DNA is TGTGCCAGTAGTCCCCGGGACAAAGGTAACAATCAGCCCCAGCATTTT. It is translated as CASSPRDKGNNQPQHF.

This clone appeared a few times. V gene TRBV9 combines with J gene TRBJ1-2, with a tentative D call TRBD1 (6 bases). V was clipped by 0 bases and J by 9 bases, with 15 bases between them. Germline V CDR1 and CDR2: SGDLS, YYNGEE. The CDR3 contains 14 residues. The CDR3 DNA sequence: TGTGCCAGCAGCGTAGGACAGGCAGTGCAAAGCTACACCTTC. This codes for CASSVGQAVQSYTF.

The rearrangement joins TRBV29-1 to TRBJ2-3; D may be TRBD2 (6 bases). CDR1 SQVTM and CDR2 ANQGSEA come from the germline V gene. V was trimmed by 7 bases and J by 5 bases, leaving 22 bases between them. The CDR3 has 15 amino acids. CDR3 protein: CSALLRSGQGDTQYF. The CDR3 DNA follows: TGCAGCGCCCTCTTACGAAGCGGGCAGGGAGATACGCAGTATTTT.

The chain recombines TRBV19 with TRBJ1-4; 7 bases map to TRBD1. From germline, CDR1 is LNHDA and CDR2 SQIVND (reference sequence). This CDR3 contains 15 residues. Trimming took 5 bases from V and 7 from J; bases not matched to a gene: 10. The CDR3 protein is CASSARQGQGEKLFF. DNA of the CDR3: TGTGCCAGTAGTGCCCGACAGGGACAAGGTGAAAAACTGTTTTTT.

Note on this clone: An end of the junction does not agree with germline; a read error may underlie this. This chain joins TRBV7-9 and TRBJ2-7; the match to TRBD2 covers 8 bases. The germline gives CDR1 SEHNR, CDR2 FQNEAQ (reference sequence). This CDR3 spans 13 amino acids. Written as DNA, the CDR3 is TGTGCCAGCAGCTTAAACAACGGGGGGGATAGCTCCTTC. Protein sequence: CASSLNNGGDSSF.

This sequence joins TRBV19 and TRBJ1-2; TRBD1 is a possible D gene (5 bases). The V end was cut by 3 bases, the J end by 0 bases, with 17 bases between. The CDR3 is 17 residues long. The germline CDR1 and CDR2 sequences are LNHDA and SQIVND (reference sequence). The chain's CDR3 is CASSIGGHTNPNYGYTF. The CDR3, as DNA: TGTGCCAGTAGTATCGGCGGACACACAAACCCTAACTATGGCTACACCTTC.

The rearrangement uses TRBV2 and TRBJ2-1, with D possibly TRBD2 on 5 matching bases. This CDR3 contains 14 residues. CDR1 and CDR2 from the germline V gene are SNHLY and FYNNEI. The V end lost 6 bases, the J end lost 0 bases, and 9 bases lay between the germline ends. CDR3 residues: CASRDLSSYNEQFF. In nucleotides, the CDR3 is TGTGCCAGCAGGGACTTGAGCTCCTACAATGAGCAGTTCTTC.

The chain joins TRBV6-5 to TRBJ2-6; 7 bases map to TRBD1. This CDR3 is 14 amino acids long. After removal of 5 bases from V and 2 bases from J, the junction contained 0 bases not matched to a gene. Per germline, CDR1 MNHEY and CDR2 SVGAGI. The CDR3 DNA sequence: TGTGCCAGCAGTACAGGGGCTGGGGCCAACGTCCTGACTTTC. This sequence encodes CASSTGAGANVLTF.

The chain carries TRBV25-1 and TRBJ1-2; TRBD1 matches 10 bases. This CDR3 is built from 13 residues. Germline V gene lookup returns CDR1 MGHDK and CDR2 SYGVNS. V lost 5 bases, J lost 7 bases, and 4 bases stayed unmatched. The CDR3 loop reads CASSSTGGLGYTF. As DNA, the CDR3 is TGTGCCAGCAGTTCGACAGGGGGCCTTGGCTACACCTTC.

The genes are TRBV18 and TRBJ1-3, with TRBD1 matching 7 bases. CDR1 and CDR2 (germline): KGHSH, LQKENI. The V segment lost 5 bases and the J segment 0 bases; nucleotides outside the gene matches: 10. The CDR3 totals 17 residues. The CDR3 sequence: CASSDYLGTASGNTIYF. CDR3 nucleotide sequence: TGTGCCAGCTCAGACTACTTAGGGACAGCCTCTGGAAACACCATATATTTT.